The 10 T cell receptor beta chains listed next were all sequenced from one sample in a study of radiotherapy plus CTLA-4 blockade in lung cancer. TCRdb's copy holds only in-frame clones and misses some; the assay was immunoSEQ multiplex PCR. Among 35,000 to 40,000 clones listed, 65% to 90% were seen once. The starting material was peripheral blood, obtained from a patient treated with radiotherapy plus ipilimumab. The origin of the receptors is a human donor with non-small cell lung cancer whose response to radiotherapy plus ipilimumab could not be evaluated.

The chain is built from TRBV28 and TRBJ2-3; 7 nucleotides match TRBD2. The CDR3 consists of 15 residues. Germline V gene sequence: CDR1 MDHEN, CDR2 SYDVKM. Trimming took 5 bases from V and 3 from J; bases not matched to a gene: 8. The CDR3 reads CASSGRDYETDTQYF. The CDR3 DNA follows: TGTGCCAGCAGTGGCCGGGACTACGAAACAGATACGCAGTATTTT. Full variable domain (outside the CDR3, taken from reference TRBV28 and TRBJ2-3): DVKVTQSSRYLVKRTGEKVFLECVQDMDHENMFWYRQDPGLGLRLIYFSYDVKMKEKGDIPEGYSVSREKKERFSLILESASTNQTSMYLCASSGRDYETDTQYFGPGTRLTVL.

As regards this clone: Other DNA sequences in this sample translate to the same CDR3. The rearrangement joins TRBV18 to TRBJ1-1; possible D gene TRBD1, 5 bases. The CDR3 spans 12 residues. Germline assignment: CDR1 KGHSH and CDR2 LQKENI. Trimming took off 5 bases at V and 1 base at J, with 5 bases between the two ends. The DNA for the CDR3 is TGTGCCAGCTCAGACAGGAACACTGAAGCTTTCTTT. Translation gives CASSDRNTEAFF. Full variable domain (rest looked up from reference TRBV18 and TRBJ1-1): NAGVMQNPRHLVRRRGQEARLRCSPMKGHSHVYWYRQLPEEGLKFMVYLQKENIIDESGMPKERFSAEFPKEGPSILRIQQVVRGDSAAYFCASSDRNTEAFFGQGTRLTVV.

The rearrangement joins TRBV5-4 to TRBJ1-6; the D gene is possibly TRBD1 (5 bases). Trimming cost V 4 bases and J 5 bases, with 16 bases left between them. Germline loops: CDR1 SGHNT, CDR2 YYREEE (reference sequence). The length of the CDR3 is 16 residues. CDR3 coding DNA: TGTGCCAGCAGCATGAGTGGGGCGCAGGATAATTCACCCCTCCACTTT. Translated: CASSMSGAQDNSPLHF.

V and J are TRBV12-5 and TRBJ2-7; the D gene is possibly TRBD2 (6 bases). The germline V gene encodes CDR1 LGHNT and CDR2 FRNRAP. CDR3 size: 15 residues. The ends were cut back, 3 bases at V and 1 base at J, with 13 bases in the middle. In nucleotides, the CDR3 is TGTGCTAGTGGTTTAAACCTAGCGATGTCCTACGAGCAGTACTTC. It yields the protein CASGLNLAMSYEQYF.

The chain carries TRBV7-2 and TRBJ1-5, with D maybe TRBD1 (6 bases). This CDR3 has 15 residues. Germline lookup yields CDR1 SGHTA and CDR2 FQGNSA. V lost 1 base and J lost 3, with 10 bases in between. Here the CDR3 DNA reads TGTGCCAGCAGCTTAGTCGGGGGGGCCAATCAGCCCCAGCATTTT. Protein: CASSLVGGANQPQHF.

This clone was detected only once. This chain connects TRBV7-2 to TRBJ2-2; D is unresolved. The CDR3 totals 14 residues. Germline values: CDR1 SGHTA, CDR2 FQGNSA. V was shortened by 4 bases and J by 6 bases, with 12 bases between the two germline ends. Written as DNA, the CDR3 is TGTGCCAGCAGCTCTACCCCAAGAGCCGGGGAGCTGTTTTTT. Amino acid sequence: CASSSTPRAGELFF.

The rearrangement uses TRBV7-8 and TRBJ2-1, with D perhaps matching TRBD2 (7 bases). This CDR3 has 17 amino acids. In germline, CDR1 is SGHVS, CDR2 FQNEAQ. V was shortened by 4 bases and J by 8 bases, with 24 bases between the two germline ends. CDR3 coding DNA: TGTGCCAGCAGCTCAAAGGGGGGGGCGCAGATCGGCGATGAGCAGTTCTTC. It yields the protein CASSSKGGAQIGDEQFF.

J is TRBJ2-1 and V is TRBV27; no reliable D call. In germline, CDR1 is MNHEY, CDR2 SMNVEV (reference sequence). CDR3 size: 13 residues. V was trimmed by 7 bases and J by 7 bases, leaving 14 bases between them. CDR3 nucleotide sequence: TGTGCCAGCACCAACGGGTTCCGTAATGAGCAGTTCTTC. Protein product: CASTNGFRNEQFF.

This chain connects TRBV18 to TRBJ2-7, with D tentatively TRBD2 (5 bases). Germline V lookup: CDR1 KGHSH, CDR2 LQKENI. The CDR3 extends over 12 amino acids. V lost 6 bases to trimming and J lost 6 bases, with 12 bases between them. CDR3 nucleotides: TGTGCCAGCTCTCCCCGCGGGCGCGAGCAGTACTTC. Its protein is CASSPRGREQYF. The full variable domain, in which reference TRBV18 and TRBJ2-7 provide the parts outside the CDR3, is NAGVMQNPRHLVRRRGQEARLRCSPMKGHSHVYWYRQLPEEGLKFMVYLQKENIIDESGMPKERFSAEFPKEGPSILRIQQVVRGDSAAYFCASSPRGREQYFGPGTRLTVT.

In nucleotides, the CDR3 is TGTGCCAGCAGCTTCACGACTAACACTGAAGCTTTCTTT. It yields the protein CASSFTTNTEAFF. The chain uses TRBV7-2 and TRBJ1-1; D unresolved. CDR3 length: 13 residues. The germline V gene has CDR1 SGHTA and CDR2 FQGNSA. V lost 3 bases and J 2 bases, leaving 7 bases between the germline ends. The whole variable domain, remainder taken from reference TRBV7-2 and TRBJ1-1, is GAGVSQSPSNKVTEKGKDVELRCDPISGHTALYWYRQSLGQGLEFLIYFQGNSAPDKSGLPSDRFSAERTGGSVSTLTIQRTQQEDSAVYLCASSFTTNTEAFFGQGTRLTVV.